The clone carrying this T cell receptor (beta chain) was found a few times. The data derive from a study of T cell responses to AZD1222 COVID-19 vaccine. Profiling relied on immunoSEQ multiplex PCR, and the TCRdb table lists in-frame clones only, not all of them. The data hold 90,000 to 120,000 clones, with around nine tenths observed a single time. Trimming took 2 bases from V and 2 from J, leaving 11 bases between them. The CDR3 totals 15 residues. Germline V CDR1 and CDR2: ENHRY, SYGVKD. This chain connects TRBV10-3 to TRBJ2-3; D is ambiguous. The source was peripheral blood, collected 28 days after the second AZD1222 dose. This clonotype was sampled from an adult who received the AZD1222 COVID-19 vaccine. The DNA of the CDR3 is TGTGCCATCAGTGAGGGCGTTGGGGACACAGATACGCAGTATTTT. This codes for CAISEGVGDTDTQYF.